The present T cell receptor beta chain was sequenced within a study of patients and donors after allogeneic stem cell transplantation. From the RT-PCR reads, TCRdb called clonotypes with MiXCR, one entry per CDR3 protein. The data contain over 400,000 distinct CDR3 sequences, 16% of them singletons. V was pared by 2 bases and J by 4 bases, with 14 bases between. Germline CDR1 is MNHEY and CDR2 is SMNVEV (reference sequence). The CDR3 is 15 residues long. This receptor was taken from a human donor who was either an allogeneic HSCT recipient or a stem cell or donor lymphocyte infusion donor (not recorded which). It is not recorded whose cells these are; they may come from a transplant donor. The sample taken for sequencing was blood, either unsorted or a sorted T cell fraction (not recorded which). The rearrangement links TRBV27 to TRBJ1-2; D might be TRBD1 (5 bases). CDR3 bases: TGTGCCAGCAGTTTAGGGGGATCCTGGGGCTATGGCTACACCTTC. Amino acid sequence: CASSLGGSWGYGYTF.